The 2 T cell receptor beta chains in this list originate from one sample, sequenced in a study of beta chain features in type 1 diabetes. Sequencing targeted expressed TCRB transcripts, as all isolated RNA had been reverse transcribed. Assay: immunoSEQ multiplex PCR; the TCRdb copy retains only in-frame clones and omits some. The sample has around 300,000 clones, about 10% seen once. Sequences were obtained from naive CD4+ T cells from blood. Receptors originate from a woman aged 25 to 45 in good health.

This chain links TRBV7-9 with TRBJ2-2, with D uncertain. The CDR3 covers 16 residues. V lost 5 bases and J 1 base, leaving 14 bases between the germline ends. Germline values: CDR1 SEHNR, CDR2 FQNEAQ (reference sequence). The CDR3 sequence is CASSPRFRGNTGELFF. The CDR3 DNA is TGTGCCAGCAGCCCCCGTTTTCGCGGGAACACCGGGGAGCTGTTTTTT.

The chain is built from TRBV28 and TRBJ2-7, with 8 bases lining up with TRBD1. This CDR3 has 14 residues. Germline CDR1 MDHEN, CDR2 SYDVKM. V shed 4 bases, J shed 2 bases, and the junction held 4 bases outside the gene matches. CDR3 nucleotides: TGTGCCAGCAGTTCGATACAGGGGGCCTACGAGCAGTACTTC. Its translation is CASSSIQGAYEQYF.